The 14 T cell receptor beta chains presented below share a single source sample, sequenced in a study of human T cells and chemical hapten exposure. Each CDR3 protein gets one entry after TCRdb re-called the RACE reads with MiXCR. The sample records 80,000 to 100,000 distinct CDR3 sequences, around 7.8% being singletons. The time point denotes: patch test 1, 2 weeks after DPC sensitization. Sample treatment: therapeutic diphenylcyclopropenone sensitization with weekly scalp DPC. Here the sequenced sample was whole blood, taken in connection with sensitization to the hapten diphenylcyclopropenone (DPC). All receptors come from a woman in her 30s with alopecia areata. Some clones in this sample may be carry-over from other donors' samples.

This clonotype was picked up a small number of times. The chain uses TRBV5-1 and TRBJ2-5, with a tentative D call TRBD1 (5 bases). The germline V gene encodes CDR1 SGHRS and CDR2 YFSETQ. CDR3 size: 14 residues. Trimming took off 2 bases at V and 6 bases at J, with 14 bases between the two ends. CDR3 region: CASSLSTGSQTQYF. CDR3 in DNA: TGCGCCAGCAGCTTATCCACAGGCTCCCAGACCCAGTACTTC.

This clonotype was counted only a few times. The chain combines TRBV28 with TRBJ1-6, with a possible D match to TRBD1 (5 bases). Trimming removed 6 bases at V and 4 bases at J, with 13 bases between. The germline V gene has CDR1 MDHEN and CDR2 SYDVKM. The CDR3 spans 15 residues. The CDR3 here is CASRSQASYNSPLHF. Here the CDR3 DNA reads TGTGCCAGCAGATCACAGGCGTCTTATAATTCACCCCTCCACTTT.

This clonotype appeared many times. The V and J genes are TRBV9 and TRBJ2-3, with TRBD2 identical over 8 bases. CDR3 size: 16 residues. Germline CDR1 and CDR2: SGDLS and YYNGEE. Trimming removed 4 bases from V and 3 bases from J; junction bases left unmatched: 10. The CDR3: CASSSSKRGPTDTQYF. The DNA for the CDR3 is TGTGCCAGCAGCTCCAGCAAGCGGGGGCCGACAGATACGCAGTATTTT.

The chain joins TRBV3-1 to TRBJ1-5; unclear D gene. Germline CDR1 and CDR2: LGHDT and YNNKEL (reference sequence). This CDR3 spans 14 amino acids. V was cut by 0 bases and J by 3 bases, with 6 bases left in between. The chain's CDR3 is CASSQDRTNQPQHF. CDR3 nucleotides: TGTGCCAGCAGCCAAGATAGGACCAATCAGCCCCAGCATTTT.

The sample holds many counts of this clonotype. V is TRBV7-9 and J is TRBJ1-1; weak D call: TRBD1 (6 bases). The V gene's germline CDR1 is SEHNR and CDR2 FQNEAQ (reference sequence). V gave up 5 bases and J gave up 5 bases, with 21 bases separating them. CDR3 size: 16 residues. CDR3 sequence: CASSLDRWTRGTEAFF. The DNA of the CDR3 is TGTGCCAGCAGCCTTGACAGGTGGACAAGGGGGACTGAAGCTTTCTTT.

This clonotype was picked up a small number of times. The rearrangement joins TRBV12-3 or TRBV12-4 to TRBJ2-3, with D perhaps matching TRBD1 (6 bases). V lost 5 bases, J lost 7 bases, and 16 bases lay in between. The CDR3 runs 14 residues. CDR3 nucleotide sequence: TGTGCCAGCAGTCCTCCTGGACAGCCTAATACGCAGTATTTT. This gives the protein CASSPPGQPNTQYF.

This clonotype appeared a few times. This rearrangement joins TRBV18 to TRBJ2-3; 12 bases are shared with TRBD2. The CDR3 runs to 17 residues. V shed 0 bases and J 2 bases; nucleotides not matched to a gene: 3. CDR1 and CDR2 (germline): KGHSH, LQKENI. As DNA, the CDR3 is TGTGCCAGCTCACCACCGACTAGCGGGGGACCCACAGATACGCAGTATTTT. Protein sequence: CASSPPTSGGPTDTQYF.

This clonotype has ten or more counts. Here the CDR3 DNA reads TGTGCCAGCTCACCACCGGGAACCCATTCCTACAATGAGCAGTTCTTC. It codes for CASSPPGTHSYNEQFF. This rearrangement joins TRBV18 to TRBJ2-1; no clear D gene. The CDR3 extends over 16 amino acids. V shed 0 bases and J shed 1 base, with 10 bases lying between them. The germline CDR1 and CDR2 sequences are KGHSH and LQKENI.

This clonotype was counted only a few times. V and J are TRBV13 and TRBJ1-5; TRBD1 is a possible D gene (6 bases). V shed 5 bases and J shed 2 bases, with 16 bases lying between them. The CDR3 covers 16 residues. Germline CDR1 reads PRHDT; CDR2 reads FYEKMQ (reference sequence). In DNA form, the CDR3 reads TGTGCCAGCAGCCACAACCGGGACAAGGGCAATCAGCCCCAGCATTTT. Translating it yields CASSHNRDKGNQPQHF.

This clonotype was detected many times. The V call is TRBV12-3 or TRBV12-4, the J call TRBJ1-2; 8 nucleotides line up with TRBD1. The V and J ends lost 6 bases and 2 bases, in that order; junction bases with no gene match: 2. This CDR3 contains 13 residues. CDR3 in DNA: TGTGCCAGCAGGACAGGGGCGAACTATGGCTACACCTTC. The encoded protein is CASRTGANYGYTF.

This clonotype came up many times. CDR3 in DNA: TGTGCCAGCAGTTTGACAGCCACTAGCAACTATGGCTACACCTTC. It codes for CASSLTATSNYGYTF. The gene calls are TRBV12-3 or TRBV12-4 and TRBJ1-2; possible D gene TRBD1, 5 bases. Trimming left V 3 bases short and J 2 bases short, with 13 bases between. The CDR3 totals 15 residues.

The rearrangement links TRBV6-1 to TRBJ1-1; 9 positions match TRBD1. CDR1 and CDR2 (germline): MNHNS, SASEGT. There are 15 residues in the CDR3. Germline trimming cut 7 bases from V and 0 bases from J; bases unmatched to any gene: 6. CDR3: CASISGTGLNTEAFF. The DNA for the CDR3 is TGTGCCAGCATCAGCGGGACAGGGCTGAACACTGAAGCTTTCTTT.

This clonotype turned up a few times. The chain has TRBV5-1 and TRBJ2-7; 8 bases match TRBD1. CDR1 and CDR2 (germline): SGHRS, YFSETQ. After removal of 3 bases from V and 0 bases from J, the junction contained 5 bases not matched to a gene. The CDR3 runs to 15 residues. CDR3 in amino acids: CASSSQGAGSYEQYF. In DNA, the CDR3 is TGCGCCAGCAGCTCCCAGGGGGCGGGCTCCTACGAGCAGTACTTC.

This clonotype was observed a few times. This chain uses TRBV20-1 with TRBJ2-3; D not resolved. V was pared by 5 bases and J by 2 bases, with 8 bases between. This CDR3 has 12 amino acids. Per the germline V gene, CDR1 is DFQATT and CDR2 is SNEGSKA (reference sequence). In nucleotides, the CDR3 is TGCAGTGCTTCCAGTGACACAGATACGCAGTATTTT. Encoded protein: CSASSDTDTQYF.